This is a list of T cell receptor beta chains from one sample in a study of blood T cell repertoires in COVID-19. Assay: immunoSEQ multiplex PCR; the TCRdb copy retains only in-frame clones and omits some. The profile shows approximately 200,000 clones, roughly 84% of them singletons. The sequencing input was PBMCs or T cells enriched from blood (not recorded which). Source of these receptors: a man aged 35 to 55 who had recovered from COVID-19. Each CDR3 is given with its conserved first and last residue. D genes are given only for firm matches. The size entry is marked missing in some rows and otherwise reads once, few, many or a size class.

d_call: .; j_call: TRBJ2-5; v_call: TRBV5-1; clone_size: .; cdr3_aa: CASSRTKGETQYF; cdr3_nt: TGCGCCAGCAGCCGGACTAAGGGGGAGACCCAGTACTTC
d_call: .; j_call: TRBJ2-1; v_call: TRBV11-2; clone_size: .; cdr3_aa: CASSLLGAGQPVNEQFF; cdr3_nt: TGTGCCAGCAGCTTACTCGGTGCGGGACAGCCTGTCAATGAGCAGTTCTTC
d_call: .; j_call: TRBJ1-6; v_call: TRBV2; clone_size: .; cdr3_aa: CASSTGNSPLHF; cdr3_nt: TGTGCCAGCAGTACAGGGAATTCACCCCTCCACTTT
d_call: .; j_call: TRBJ2-7; v_call: TRBV11-2; clone_size: .; cdr3_aa: CASSLEGQIPYEQYF; cdr3_nt: TGTGCCAGCAGCTTAGAGGGGCAGATCCCGTACGAGCAGTACTTC
d_call: .; j_call: TRBJ2-7; v_call: TRBV4-1; clone_size: .; cdr3_aa: CASSQASTVSYEQYF; cdr3_nt: TGCGCCAGCAGCCAAGCGTCGACTGTTTCCTACGAGCAGTACTTC
d_call: .; j_call: TRBJ2-2; v_call: TRBV10-3; clone_size: .; cdr3_aa: CAIRSGQTAGELFF; cdr3_nt: TGTGCCATCAGGAGCGGACAGACCGCCGGGGAGCTGTTTTTT
d_call: .; j_call: TRBJ1-5; v_call: TRBV25-1; clone_size: .; cdr3_aa: CASSESVRDQPQHF; cdr3_nt: TGTGCCAGCAGTGAAAGTGTGAGGGATCAGCCCCAGCATTTT
d_call: .; j_call: TRBJ2-1; v_call: TRBV28; clone_size: .; cdr3_aa: CASSLQGISYNEQFF; cdr3_nt: TGTGCCAGCAGTTTACAGGGCATCTCCTACAATGAGCAGTTCTTC
d_call: TRBD1; j_call: TRBJ1-2; v_call: TRBV5-1; clone_size: .; cdr3_aa: CASSSGTGGRGYGYTF; cdr3_nt: TGCGCCAGCAGCTCCGGGACAGGGGGACGGGGCTATGGCTACACCTTC
d_call: .; j_call: TRBJ1-1; v_call: TRBV18; clone_size: .; cdr3_aa: CASSPTGTREAFF; cdr3_nt: TGTGCCAGCTCACCAACGGGAACACGTGAAGCTTTCTTT
d_call: .; j_call: TRBJ1-1; v_call: TRBV7-9; clone_size: .; cdr3_aa: CASSSTPNTEAFF; cdr3_nt: TGTGCCAGCAGCTCTACCCCGAACACTGAAGCTTTCTTT
d_call: TRBD1; j_call: TRBJ1-3; v_call: TRBV4-3; clone_size: .; cdr3_aa: CASSQDGTGHSGNTIYF; cdr3_nt: TGCGCCAGCAGCCAAGATGGGACAGGACATTCTGGAAACACCATATATTTT
d_call: .; j_call: TRBJ1-3; v_call: TRBV3-1/TRBV3-2; clone_size: .; cdr3_aa: CASSQGSSSRADHSGNTIYF; cdr3_nt: TGTGCCAGCAGCCAAGGATCGTCCAGCAGGGCAGATCACTCTGGAAACACCATATATTTT
d_call: .; j_call: TRBJ1-6; v_call: TRBV6-5; clone_size: .; cdr3_aa: CASRQSTGMWSPLHF; cdr3_nt: TGTGCCAGCAGACAATCCACAGGGATGTGGTCACCCCTCCACTTT
d_call: .; j_call: TRBJ2-3; v_call: TRBV13; clone_size: .; cdr3_aa: CASSFFPGDTDTQYF; cdr3_nt: TGTGCCAGCAGCTTTTTTCCGGGGGACACAGATACGCAGTATTTT
d_call: TRBD1; j_call: TRBJ2-1; v_call: TRBV7-9; clone_size: .; cdr3_aa: CASSRPGQVHNEQFF; cdr3_nt: TGTGCCAGCAGCCGACCGGGACAGGTGCACAATGAGCAGTTCTTC
d_call: .; j_call: TRBJ1-2; v_call: TRBV7-9; clone_size: once; cdr3_aa: CASSLAGPRPYGYTF; cdr3_nt: TGTGCCAGCAGCTTAGCGGGCCCCCGTCCCTATGGCTACACCTTC
d_call: .; j_call: TRBJ2-5; v_call: TRBV2; clone_size: .; cdr3_aa: CASSDPQLETQYF; cdr3_nt: TGTGCCAGCAGTGACCCCCAGTTGGAGACCCAGTACTTC
d_call: .; j_call: TRBJ1-1; v_call: TRBV11-2; clone_size: .; cdr3_aa: CASNMGGTEAFF; cdr3_nt: TGTGCCAGCAATATGGGCGGGACTGAAGCTTTCTTT
d_call: TRBD2; j_call: TRBJ2-5; v_call: TRBV2; clone_size: few; cdr3_aa: CASSEAGGYRETQYF; cdr3_nt: TGTGCCAGCAGTGAAGCGGGGGGGTATCGGGAGACCCAGTACTTC
d_call: TRBD1; j_call: TRBJ1-2; v_call: TRBV4-2; clone_size: .; cdr3_aa: CASSLMGQGADYGYTF; cdr3_nt: TGTGCCAGCAGCCTAATGGGACAGGGGGCGGACTATGGCTACACCTTC
d_call: .; j_call: TRBJ1-1; v_call: TRBV19; clone_size: .; cdr3_aa: CASSWANTEAFF; cdr3_nt: TGTGCCAGTAGTTGGGCGAACACTGAAGCTTTCTTT
d_call: .; j_call: TRBJ1-5; v_call: TRBV7-8; clone_size: .; cdr3_aa: CASSLVRGGQPQHF; cdr3_nt: TGTGCCAGCAGCTTAGTCAGGGGCGGTCAGCCCCAGCATTTT
d_call: TRBD1; j_call: TRBJ1-1; v_call: TRBV5-1; clone_size: once; cdr3_aa: CASSARGQEAFF; cdr3_nt: TGCGCCAGCAGCGCCCGGGGACAGGAAGCTTTCTTT
d_call: .; j_call: TRBJ2-5; v_call: TRBV6-1; clone_size: .; cdr3_aa: CASSETPDSKETQYF; cdr3_nt: TGTGCCAGCAGTGAAACCCCCGACAGTAAAGAGACCCAGTACTTC